This note documents a single TCR beta chain sequence. Its cognate antigen has yet to be identified. Within one base of it there is no much larger clone, and no base qualities were kept. The CDR3 regions of human TCRbeta chains were analyzed by immunosequencing. Concerning the study's data processing: TCRs in the repertoires were compared against a reference library of SARS-CoV-2-specific TCRs that had been generated with the MIRA antigen-specificity platform. Breadth meant the fraction of unique TCRs that were SARS-CoV-2-associated, whereas depth meant the fraction of total T cells that were SARS-CoV-2-associated. Each spike-specific TCR was assigned to its reactive spike region and to a CD4 or CD8 class using the MIRA data. Log10-transformed breadth and depth values were compared by one-way ANOVA with Sidak's multiple comparisons tests. The source is immuneACCESS, and TCRdb retained only in-frame sequences with V and J called. Part of the clones is not carried over; for the studies checked, unresolved V genes explain less than half of this, and the remainder is unexplained. The V and J calls and clone size were taken over from that table, and D and trimming were inferred from the DNA. Across this sample there are about 100,000 clones, with over 75% seen only once. The ten top clones hold 2.8% of the sample.

The CDR3 runs 13 amino acids, cysteine and phenylalanine included. The kept DNA is CDR3 alone, 39 bases in frame from the first base. The germline V gene sets CDR1 to MNHNS and CDR2 to SASEGT. The V and J ends are trimmed by 2 bases and 1 base, leaving 5 bases between them. In the paper's terms, the time point label means: baseline before first vaccination. Vaccinee samples were obtained from the UK trials COV001 and COV002, which included a single-blind randomized controlled phase 2/3 trial of AZD1222 (ChAdOx1 nCoV-19) in healthy adults. For TCRbeta chain sequencing, PBMC samples from trial participants were taken at day 0 and at day 28 after the second dose. This sample was included in a study of T cell responses to AZD1222 COVID-19 vaccine (dated by TCRdb to 2020 to 2022). With respect to the entire study: AZD1222 recipients with second doses at about 4 weeks or about 12 weeks were pooled, because spike-specific TCR depth and breadth did not differ between schedules. Enrollment into the trials was organized by age into subgroups of 18-55, 56-69 and 70-plus years, and those subgroups contained approximately 160, 26 and 62 TCR-sequenced participants, respectively. A total of about 250 trial participants underwent TCR sequencing, of whom approximately 200 had received two doses of AZD1222 and roughly 26 had received two doses of the MenACWY control vaccine.

General findings and caveats noted by the study authors: No day 14 peak-response samples were available, so repertoires were characterized only after the peak T cell response. The 56-69-year group was small, and its depth increase did not reach significance, likely because of low power. Vaccine-associated CD4 TCRs spanned the whole spike protein, with dominant responses in regions 160-218 and 743-854. Reportedly, close to half of the unique spike-specific TCRs recognized epitopes lying outside the regions that are mutated in the B.1.351 and B.1.1.7 variants. After two AZD1222 doses, spike-specific TCR breadth and depth were significantly higher than at day 0 and than in MenACWY recipients. Participants were mostly white British, with more females than males. The authors suggested clonal diversity may have been underestimated. Conclusions about previously exposed vaccinees were limited because only six AZD1222 recipients were SARS-CoV-2 seropositive at baseline.

This sequence was found in an adult in good health. The rearrangement joined TRBV6-1 to TRBJ1-1, with no confidently assigned D gene. The starting material was peripheral blood, obtained on day 0 of AZD1222 vaccination. Here the CDR3 is given as CASSETENTEAFF. The DNA is as follows: TGTGCCAGCAGTGAAACAGAGAACACTGAAGCTTTCTTT.